Presented here are 24 T cell receptor beta chains from one specimen sequenced in a study of T-cell memory formation after mild COVID-19. TCRdb recomputed calls from the 5' RACE reads with MiXCR, one row per CDR3 protein. The sample has roughly 240,000 distinct CDR3 sequences, around 15% seen once. The source material was PBMCs or a T cell subset sorted from them (not recorded which). The origin of the receptors is a man in his late teens or twenties who had mild COVID-19 (a few samples of this study predate the infection). Cell type and time point are not known.

This clonotype appeared a few times. The chain recombines TRBV2 with TRBJ1-5; D not certain. The germline V and J ends were trimmed by 0 bases and 6 bases, with 15 bases remaining between them. Germline V gives CDR1 SNHLY, CDR2 FYNNEI. CDR3 length equals 16 residues. Here the CDR3 DNA reads TGTGCCAGCAGTGAAGCGTTGCTGCCCTCAGGTCAGCCCCAGCATTTT. It is translated as CASSEALLPSGQPQHF. Full variable domain (remainder filled in from reference TRBV2 and TRBJ1-5): EPEVTQTPSHQVTQMGQEVILRCVPISNHLYFYWYRQILGQKVEFLVSFYNNEISEKSEIFDDQFSVERPDGSNFTLKIRSTKLEDSAMYFCASSEALLPSGQPQHFGDGTRLSIL.

The chain combines TRBV2 with TRBJ2-3; no clear D. This CDR3 is 16 amino acids long. The germline V and J ends were trimmed by 4 bases and 0 bases, with 14 bases remaining between them. CDR1 is SNHLY, CDR2 FYNNEI, per germline. The CDR3 bases are TGTGCCAGCAGTGGTAGGCCAAGCCTTAGCACAGATACGCAGTATTTT. Its translation: CASSGRPSLSTDTQYF.

The chain couples TRBV20-1 to TRBJ1-6; D not certain. With 6 bases removed from V and 1 base from J, the gap between germline ends came to 13 bases. The CDR3 loop spans 15 amino acids. The germline V gene encodes CDR1 DFQATT and CDR2 SNEGSKA (reference sequence). The CDR3 protein is CSAPRGRSYNSPLHF. The CDR3 DNA follows: TGCAGTGCCCCTCGGGGAAGATCCTATAATTCACCCCTCCACTTT.

This clonotype was counted between two and nine times. The gene calls are TRBV29-1 and TRBJ2-2; the match to TRBD1 covers 8 bases. Germline CDR1 reads SQVTM; CDR2 reads ANQGSEA. V was pared by 7 bases and J by 0 bases, with 13 bases of the junction left unmatched. The CDR3 is made up of 17 amino acids. CDR3 nucleotides: TGCAGCGCCAACGTGGGGGACAGGAACCCGAACACCGGGGAGCTGTTTTTT. The encoded protein is CSANVGDRNPNTGELFF.

This clonotype was detected a few times. The chain uses TRBV12-3 or TRBV12-4 and TRBJ2-3; TRBD1 matches 10 bases. The CDR3 is made up of 21 amino acids. J lost 0 bases, V lost 5 bases, and 20 bases had no gene match. CDR3 in amino acids: CASSPLPGTGAQRTSTDTQYF. CDR3 nucleotide sequence: TGTGCCAGCAGTCCCCTCCCCGGGACAGGGGCTCAACGTACGAGCACAGATACGCAGTATTTT.

This chain links TRBV5-5 with TRBJ2-1, with 8 nucleotides matching TRBD1. The CDR3 length is 18 residues. Germline CDR1 and CDR2: SGHKS and YYEKEE (reference sequence). V was pared by 3 bases and J by 0 bases, with 11 bases of the junction left unmatched. Here the CDR3 reads CASSSDRGQIRSYNEQFF. CDR3 nucleotide sequence: TGTGCCAGCAGCTCAGACAGGGGTCAAATCCGCTCCTACAATGAGCAGTTCTTC.

Only a few counts were recorded for this clonotype. The chain has TRBV12-3 or TRBV12-4 and TRBJ2-5, with 14 positions matching TRBD2. The CDR3 is 16 amino acids. With V trimmed by 4 bases and J by 0 bases, 1 base remained unmatched. DNA for the CDR3: TGTGCCAGCAGTTGGGGACTAGCGGGGGACCAAGAGACCCAGTACTTC. This codes for CASSWGLAGDQETQYF.

This clonotype has more than one count but fewer than ten. This rearrangement joins TRBV4-3 to TRBJ2-7; 8 bases are a match to TRBD1. V trimming: 1 base; J trimming: 2 bases; junction bases outside the gene matches: 4. CDR1 and CDR2 from the germline V gene are LGHNA and YSLEER. The CDR3 runs 15 residues. CDR3 nucleotides: TGCGCCAGCAGCCAAGGGACAGGGAGACCCTACGAGCAGTACTTC. It yields the protein CASSQGTGRPYEQYF.

This clonotype occurred many times. This chain uses TRBV6-5 with TRBJ1-4; weak D call: TRBD1 (5 bases). This CDR3 comprises 20 residues. V was clipped by 2 bases and J by 4 bases, with 26 bases between them. Germline V lookup: CDR1 MNHEY, CDR2 SVGAGI. CDR3 protein: CASSYKRGATLGSGNEKLFF. As DNA, the CDR3 is TGTGCCAGCAGTTACAAACGCGGGGCGACTCTTGGCTCTGGTAATGAAAAACTGTTTTTT.

This clonotype has a handful of counts. V and J are TRBV4-3 and TRBJ1-4; D remains unclear. This CDR3 spans 17 amino acids. Per the germline V gene, CDR1 is LGHNA and CDR2 is YSLEER. V was pared by 0 bases and J by 1 base, with 12 bases between. The CDR3, as DNA: TGCGCCAGCAGCCAAGAGTATTCAGGAATAACTAATGAAAAACTGTTTTTT. Amino acids: CASSQEYSGITNEKLFF.

This clonotype has just a few counts. This chain links TRBV10-3 with TRBJ2-5; TRBD1 or TRBD2 may be the D gene (6 bases each). The germline V and J ends were trimmed by 10 bases and 4 bases, with 16 bases remaining between them. Germline V gene data show CDR1 as ENHRY and CDR2 as SYGVKD. The CDR3 is 13 amino acids. As DNA, the CDR3 is TGTGCCACCACATGGGGGGCGGGAGAGACCCAGTACTTC. Amino acids: CATTWGAGETQYF.

The DNA of the CDR3 is TGTGCCAGCAGCGCGGGACTAGCGGGGATCTACAATGAGCAGTTCTTC. Encoded protein: CASSAGLAGIYNEQFF. V is TRBV9 and J is TRBJ2-1, with TRBD2 matching 13 bases. The CDR3 contains 16 residues. Germline lookup yields CDR1 SGDLS and CDR2 YYNGEE. The junction had 3 bases not matched to a gene; V was cut back by 3 bases and J by 3 bases.

This sequence joins TRBV12-3 or TRBV12-4 and TRBJ2-3; the match to TRBD2 covers 11 bases. This CDR3 comprises 14 residues. Losses at the gene ends were 6 bases for V and 6 bases for J; bases not matched to a gene: 5. CDR3 bases: TGTGCCAGCAGAAACCCTAGCGGGGGGGATACGCAGTATTTT. Translated, it gives CASRNPSGGDTQYF.

This clonotype was detected a few times. This chain connects TRBV7-9 to TRBJ2-7, with TRBD1 matching 9 bases. The CDR3 covers 15 residues. The V and J ends lost 5 bases and 5 bases, in that order; junction bases with no gene match: 10. Germline values: CDR1 SEHNR, CDR2 FQNEAQ (reference sequence). For the CDR3, the DNA is TGTGCCAGCAGCCTCGGGACAGGGATGAGCCACGAGCAGTACTTC. Protein product: CASSLGTGMSHEQYF.

This clonotype turned up a few times. This sequence joins TRBV5-1 and TRBJ2-3; a weak D match, TRBD1 (5 bases). This CDR3 region has 13 residues. From germline, CDR1 is SGHRS and CDR2 YFSETQ. Trimming stripped 4 bases from V and 5 bases from J, with 11 bases between. DNA of the CDR3: TGCGCCAGCAGCAGGACACGAGAAGATACGCAGTATTTT. This codes for CASSRTREDTQYF.

J is TRBJ2-5 and V is TRBV28, with D uncertain. Germline V CDR1 and CDR2: MDHEN, SYDVKM. There are 13 residues in the CDR3. The V gene lost 6 bases and the J gene lost 5 bases, with 13 bases spanning the gap. The CDR3 DNA reads as TGTGCCAGCAGGGAAGGCCTCTGGGAGACCCAGTACTTC. The encoded protein is CASREGLWETQYF. The whole variable domain, remainder taken from reference TRBV28 and TRBJ2-5, is DVKVTQSSRYLVKRTGEKVFLECVQDMDHENMFWYRQDPGLGLRLIYFSYDVKMKEKGDIPEGYSVSREKKERFSLILESASTNQTSMYLCASREGLWETQYFGPGTRLLVL.

The rearrangement links TRBV28 to TRBJ2-5, with TRBD1 matching 9 bases. V dropped 5 bases and J dropped 5; count of bases not matched to a gene: 9. Germline loops: CDR1 MDHEN, CDR2 SYDVKM. This CDR3 spans 15 amino acids. The CDR3 is CASSTGQGNGETQYF. CDR3 in DNA: TGTGCCAGCAGTACCGGACAGGGGAATGGGGAGACCCAGTACTTC.

Ten or more counts support this clonotype. The chain employs TRBV29-1 and TRBJ2-7; 7 nucleotides match TRBD2. V shed 4 bases, J shed 4 bases, and the junction held 1 base outside the gene matches. This CDR3 is 11 amino acids long. Germline V CDR1 and CDR2: SQVTM, ANQGSEA. CDR3 DNA sequence: TGCAGCGTTGGGGAGGGGTACGAGCAGTACGTC. Its protein product is CSVGEGYEQYV.

This clonotype was seen a single time. One end of the junction does not line up with germline, which may come from a read error. The chain combines TRBV29-1 with TRBJ2-5; D unclear. Germline CDR1 SQVTM, CDR2 ANQGSEA. The CDR3 has 12 amino acids. The CDR3, as DNA: TGCAGCGTAGAAGACCCGGAAGAGACCCAGTACTTC. Translated: CSVEDPEETQYF.

In its sample, this clonotype was seen many times. The V and J genes are TRBV20-1 and TRBJ2-2, with D perhaps TRBD2 (6 bases). The ends were cut back, 3 bases at V and 0 bases at J, with 8 bases in the middle. The CDR3 covers 14 residues. Germline V gene lookup returns CDR1 DFQATT and CDR2 SNEGSKA (reference sequence). CDR3 nucleotides: TGCAGTGCTAGGGTAGCGGCGAACACCGGGGAGCTGTTTTTT. Protein: CSARVAANTGELFF.

This clonotype has only a few counts. The chain combines TRBV6-5 with TRBJ1-2; D is perhaps TRBD1 (5 bases). CDR3 length: 15 residues. The germline CDR1 and CDR2 sequences are MNHEY and SVGAGI. The ends were cut back, 6 bases at V and 0 bases at J, with 14 bases in the middle. CDR3 region: CASRLLDISNYGYTF. CDR3 DNA sequence: TGTGCCAGCAGACTTTTGGACATCTCTAACTATGGCTACACCTTC.

The table lists this clonotype with many counts. The V gene is TRBV7-9, the J gene TRBJ2-1, with D tentatively TRBD1 or TRBD2 (5 bases each). In germline, CDR1 is SEHNR, CDR2 FQNEAQ (reference sequence). V was cut by 5 bases and J by 8 bases, with 16 bases left in between. CDR3 size: 14 residues. CDR3 coding DNA: TGTGCCAGCAGCCTCTCGGCCCGGGGCGATGAGCAGTTCTTC. Protein: CASSLSARGDEQFF.

This clonotype was picked up a small number of times. The rearrangement links TRBV10-3 to TRBJ2-3; D gene ambiguous. The germline V gene has CDR1 ENHRY and CDR2 SYGVKD. The germline V and J ends were trimmed by 3 bases and 2 bases, with 15 bases remaining between them. CDR3 size: 16 residues. The CDR3 sequence: CAISDQTRGATDTQYF. CDR3 nucleotide sequence: TGTGCCATCAGTGATCAAACACGTGGAGCCACAGATACGCAGTATTTT.

This clonotype appeared many times. The chain uses TRBV3-1 and TRBJ2-5, with D possibly being TRBD1 or TRBD2 (5 bases each). The CDR3 sequence is 13 residues long. Looked up from germline, CDR1 is LGHDT and CDR2 is YNNKEL (reference sequence). The V end lost 5 bases, the J end lost 5 bases, and 12 bases lay between the germline ends. The CDR3 DNA reads as TGTGCCAGCAGCGGGGGTCTGGTGGAGACCCAGTACTTC. It encodes CASSGGLVETQYF.